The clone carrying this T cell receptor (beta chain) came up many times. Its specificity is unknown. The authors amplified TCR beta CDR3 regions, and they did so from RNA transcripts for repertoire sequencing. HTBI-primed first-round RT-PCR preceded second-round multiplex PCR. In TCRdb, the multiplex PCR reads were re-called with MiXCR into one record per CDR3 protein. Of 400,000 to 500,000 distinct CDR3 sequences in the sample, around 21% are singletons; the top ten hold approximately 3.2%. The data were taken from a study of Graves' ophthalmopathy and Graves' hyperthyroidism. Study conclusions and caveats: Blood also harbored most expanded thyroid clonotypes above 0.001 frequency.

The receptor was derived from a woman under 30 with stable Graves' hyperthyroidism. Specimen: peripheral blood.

In DNA form, the CDR3 reads TGTGCCAGCAGTTTATATCAGGGCTCCTATAATTCACCCCTCCACTTT. Its protein product is CASSLYQGSYNSPLHF. This chain joins TRBV28 and TRBJ1-6; D possibly corresponds to TRBD1 (5 bases). V was shortened by 1 base and J by 0 bases, with 7 bases between the two germline ends. CDR3 size: 16 residues. CDR1 and CDR2 from the germline V gene are MDHEN and SYDVKM.